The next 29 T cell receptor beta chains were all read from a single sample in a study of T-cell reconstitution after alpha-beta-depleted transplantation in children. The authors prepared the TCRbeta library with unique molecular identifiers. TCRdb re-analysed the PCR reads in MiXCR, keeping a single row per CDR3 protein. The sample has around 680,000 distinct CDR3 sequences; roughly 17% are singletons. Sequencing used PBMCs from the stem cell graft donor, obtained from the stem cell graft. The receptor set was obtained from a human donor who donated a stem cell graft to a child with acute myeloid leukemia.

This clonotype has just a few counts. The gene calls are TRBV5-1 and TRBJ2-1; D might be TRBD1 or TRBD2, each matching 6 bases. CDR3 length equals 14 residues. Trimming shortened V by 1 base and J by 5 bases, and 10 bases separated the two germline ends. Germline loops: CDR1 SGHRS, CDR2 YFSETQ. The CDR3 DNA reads TGCGCCAGCAGCTTGAGGGGGGCAAACAATGAGCAGTTCTTC. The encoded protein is CASSLRGANNEQFF.

CDR3 bases: TGTGCCACCAGTGATTCTACAGGGGAGTATAGCAATCAGCCCCAGCATTTT. Translated: CATSDSTGEYSNQPQHF. The rearrangement links TRBV24-1 to TRBJ1-5, with 7 bases aligning to TRBD1. The CDR3 is made up of 17 amino acids. The junction had 6 bases not matched to a gene; V was cut back by 2 bases and J by 0 bases. Germline CDR1 and CDR2: KGHDR and SFDVKD.

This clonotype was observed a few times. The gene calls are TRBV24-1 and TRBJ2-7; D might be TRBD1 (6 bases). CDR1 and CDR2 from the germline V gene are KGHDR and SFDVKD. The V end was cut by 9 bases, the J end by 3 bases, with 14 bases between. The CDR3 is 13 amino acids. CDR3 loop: CATRAGANYEQYF. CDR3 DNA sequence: TGTGCCACCCGTGCAGGGGCGAACTACGAGCAGTACTTC.

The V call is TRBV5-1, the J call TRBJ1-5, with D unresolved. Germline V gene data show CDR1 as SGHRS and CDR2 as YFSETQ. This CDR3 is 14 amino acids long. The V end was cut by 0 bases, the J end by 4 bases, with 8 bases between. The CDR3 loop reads CASSLDGVNQPQHF. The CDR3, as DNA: TGCGCCAGCAGCTTGGACGGCGTAAATCAGCCCCAGCATTTT.

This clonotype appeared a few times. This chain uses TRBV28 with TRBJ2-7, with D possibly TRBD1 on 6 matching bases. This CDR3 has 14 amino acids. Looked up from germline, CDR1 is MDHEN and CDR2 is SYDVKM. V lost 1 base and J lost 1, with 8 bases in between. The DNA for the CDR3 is TGTGCCAGCAGTTTATTCCAGGGGTCCTACGAGCAGTACGTC. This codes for CASSLFQGSYEQYV.

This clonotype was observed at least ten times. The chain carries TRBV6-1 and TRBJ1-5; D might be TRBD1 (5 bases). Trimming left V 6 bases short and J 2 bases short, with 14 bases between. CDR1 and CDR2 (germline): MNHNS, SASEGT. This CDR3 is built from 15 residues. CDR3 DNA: TGTGCCAGCAGGGACGGAGCGGGGGGCAATCAGCCCCAGCATTTT. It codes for CASRDGAGGNQPQHF.

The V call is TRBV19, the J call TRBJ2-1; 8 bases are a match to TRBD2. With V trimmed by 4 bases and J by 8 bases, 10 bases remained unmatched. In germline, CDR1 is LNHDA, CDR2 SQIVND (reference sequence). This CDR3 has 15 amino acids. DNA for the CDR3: TGTGCCAGTAGTAACCCGGCGGGGGGCCGGCATGAGCAGTTCTTC. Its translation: CASSNPAGGRHEQFF.

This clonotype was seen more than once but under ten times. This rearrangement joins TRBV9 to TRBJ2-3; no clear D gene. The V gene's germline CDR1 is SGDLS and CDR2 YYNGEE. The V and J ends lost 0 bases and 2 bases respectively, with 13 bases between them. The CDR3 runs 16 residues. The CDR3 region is CASSVDPLLTTDTQYF. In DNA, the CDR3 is TGTGCCAGCAGCGTAGACCCGCTGCTGACCACAGATACGCAGTATTTT.

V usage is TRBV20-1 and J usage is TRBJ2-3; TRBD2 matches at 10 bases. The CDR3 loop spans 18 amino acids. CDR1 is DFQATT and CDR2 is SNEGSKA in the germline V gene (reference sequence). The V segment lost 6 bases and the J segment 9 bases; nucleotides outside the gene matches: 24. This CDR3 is CSALALAGRTTEFRTQYF. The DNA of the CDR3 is TGCAGTGCCCTAGCACTAGCGGGGAGGACCACAGAGTTTCGGACGCAGTATTTT.

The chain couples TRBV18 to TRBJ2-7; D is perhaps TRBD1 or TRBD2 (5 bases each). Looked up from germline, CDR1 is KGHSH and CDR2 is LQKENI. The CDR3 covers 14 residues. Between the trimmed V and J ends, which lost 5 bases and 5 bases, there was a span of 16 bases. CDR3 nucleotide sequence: TGTGCCAGCTCATTGGGGCAGGGAGTCAACGAGCAGTACTTC. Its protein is CASSLGQGVNEQYF.

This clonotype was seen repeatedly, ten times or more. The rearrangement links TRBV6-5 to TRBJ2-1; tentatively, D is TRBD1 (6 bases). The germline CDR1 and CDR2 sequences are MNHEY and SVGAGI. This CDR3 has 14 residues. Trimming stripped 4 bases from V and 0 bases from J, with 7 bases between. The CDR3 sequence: CASSSGDSYNEQFF. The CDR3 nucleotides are TGTGCCAGCAGTTCAGGGGACTCCTACAATGAGCAGTTCTTC.

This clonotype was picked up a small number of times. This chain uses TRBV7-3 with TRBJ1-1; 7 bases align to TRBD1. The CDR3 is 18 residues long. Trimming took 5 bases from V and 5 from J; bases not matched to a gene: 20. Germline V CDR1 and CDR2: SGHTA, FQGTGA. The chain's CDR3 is CASSPSPSRKGAKTEAFF. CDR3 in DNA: TGTGCCAGCAGCCCTTCGCCATCCCGAAAGGGGGCGAAGACTGAAGCTTTCTTT.

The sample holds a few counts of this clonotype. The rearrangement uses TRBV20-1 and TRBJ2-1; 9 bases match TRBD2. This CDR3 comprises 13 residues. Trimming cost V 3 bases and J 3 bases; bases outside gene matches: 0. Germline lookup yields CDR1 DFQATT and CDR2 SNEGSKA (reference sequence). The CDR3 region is CSARRGGYNEQFF. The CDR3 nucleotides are TGCAGTGCTAGGCGGGGGGGCTACAATGAGCAGTTCTTC.

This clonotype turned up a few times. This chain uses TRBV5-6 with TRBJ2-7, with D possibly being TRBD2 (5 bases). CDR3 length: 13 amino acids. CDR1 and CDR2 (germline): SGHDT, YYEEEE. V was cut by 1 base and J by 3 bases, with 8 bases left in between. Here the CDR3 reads CASSLTSGYEQYF. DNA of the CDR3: TGTGCCAGCAGCTTGACCAGCGGCTACGAGCAGTACTTC.

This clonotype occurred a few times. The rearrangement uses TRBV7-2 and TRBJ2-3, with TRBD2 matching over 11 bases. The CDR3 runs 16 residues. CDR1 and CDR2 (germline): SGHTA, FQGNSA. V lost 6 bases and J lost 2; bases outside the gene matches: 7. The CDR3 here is CASRPSSGGYTDTQYF. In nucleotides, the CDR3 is TGTGCCAGCAGACCCTCTAGCGGGGGGTACACAGATACGCAGTATTTT.

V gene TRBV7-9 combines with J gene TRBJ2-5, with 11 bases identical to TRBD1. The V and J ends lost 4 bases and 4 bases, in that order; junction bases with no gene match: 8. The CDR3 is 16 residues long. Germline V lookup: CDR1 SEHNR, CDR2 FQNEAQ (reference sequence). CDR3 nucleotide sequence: TGTGCCAGCAGCTCGGAAGGACAGGGGGCTCGAGAGACCCAGTACTTC. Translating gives CASSSEGQGARETQYF.

DNA of the CDR3: TGTGCCAGCAGTTACGGGGGGGGGGCCGAGCAGTACGTC. Protein sequence: CASSYGGGAEQYV. The chain combines TRBV6-5 with TRBJ2-7; D is perhaps TRBD2 (7 bases). Germline CDR1 is MNHEY and CDR2 is SVGAGI. Trimming left V 2 bases short and J 6 bases short, with 11 bases between. The CDR3 runs 13 residues.

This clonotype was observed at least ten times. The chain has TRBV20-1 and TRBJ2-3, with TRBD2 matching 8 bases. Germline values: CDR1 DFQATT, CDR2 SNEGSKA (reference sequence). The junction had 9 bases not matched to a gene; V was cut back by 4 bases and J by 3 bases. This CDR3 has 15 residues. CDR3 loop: CSANLIAGTTDTQYF. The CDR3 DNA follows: TGCAGTGCTAATCTCATAGCGGGGACGACAGATACGCAGTATTTT.

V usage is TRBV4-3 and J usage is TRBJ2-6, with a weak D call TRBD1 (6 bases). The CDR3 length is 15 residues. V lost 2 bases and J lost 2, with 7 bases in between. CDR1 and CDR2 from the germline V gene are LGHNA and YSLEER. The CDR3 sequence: CASSQTGPGANVLTF. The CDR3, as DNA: TGCGCCAGCAGCCAAACAGGGCCTGGGGCCAACGTCCTGACTTTC.

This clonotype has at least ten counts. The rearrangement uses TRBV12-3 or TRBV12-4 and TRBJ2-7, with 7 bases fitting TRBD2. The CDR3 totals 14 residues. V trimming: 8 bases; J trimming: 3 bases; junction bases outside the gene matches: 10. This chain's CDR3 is CASANSGTNYEQYF. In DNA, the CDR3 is TGTGCCAGCGCCAATTCCGGGACTAACTACGAGCAGTACTTC.

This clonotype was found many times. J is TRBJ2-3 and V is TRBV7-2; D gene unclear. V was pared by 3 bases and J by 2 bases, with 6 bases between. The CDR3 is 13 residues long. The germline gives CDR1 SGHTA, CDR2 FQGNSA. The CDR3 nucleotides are TGTGCCAGCAGCTTTATCGTCACAGATACGCAGTATTTT. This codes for CASSFIVTDTQYF.

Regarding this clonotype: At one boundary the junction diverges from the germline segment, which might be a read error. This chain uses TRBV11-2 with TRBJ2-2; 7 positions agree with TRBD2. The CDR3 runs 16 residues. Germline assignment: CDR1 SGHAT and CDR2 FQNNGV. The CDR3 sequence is CASSLRAGVNTGEPFF. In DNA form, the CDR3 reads TGTGCCAGCAGCTTAAGGGCGGGGGTTAACACCGGGGAGCCGTTTTTT.

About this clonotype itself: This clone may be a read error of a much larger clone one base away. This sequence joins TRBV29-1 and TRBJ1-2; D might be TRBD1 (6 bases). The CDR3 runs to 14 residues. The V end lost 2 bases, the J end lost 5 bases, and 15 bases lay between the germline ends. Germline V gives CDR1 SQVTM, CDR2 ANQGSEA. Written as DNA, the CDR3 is TGCAGCGTTGAACCCGGGACATGTGATTATGGCTACACCTTC. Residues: CSVEPGTCDYGYTF. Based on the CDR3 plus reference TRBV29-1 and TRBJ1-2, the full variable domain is SAVISQKPSRDICQRGTSLTIQCQVDSQVTMMFWYRQQPGQSLTLIATANQGSEATYESGFVIDKFPISRPNLTFSTLTVSNMSPEDSSIYLCSVEPGTCDYGYTFGSGTRLTVV.

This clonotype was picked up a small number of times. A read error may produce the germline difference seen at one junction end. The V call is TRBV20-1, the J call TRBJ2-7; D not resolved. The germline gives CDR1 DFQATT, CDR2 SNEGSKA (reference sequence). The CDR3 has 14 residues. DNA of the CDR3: TGCAGTGCTGGAGACTCGGCGAAATCCTACGAGCAGTACTTC. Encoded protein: CSAGDSAKSYEQYF.

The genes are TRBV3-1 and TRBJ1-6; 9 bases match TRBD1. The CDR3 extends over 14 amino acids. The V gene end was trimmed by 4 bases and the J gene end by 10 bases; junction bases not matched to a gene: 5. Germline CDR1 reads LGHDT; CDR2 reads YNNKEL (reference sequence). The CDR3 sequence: CASSLRDRESPLHF. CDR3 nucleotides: TGTGCCAGCAGCCTCCGGGACAGGGAGTCACCCCTCCACTTT.

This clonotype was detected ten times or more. CDR3: CSAAHIRTGGTEAFF. The CDR3 DNA reads as TGCAGTGCTGCCCACATCAGGACAGGGGGCACTGAAGCTTTCTTT. This chain joins TRBV20-1 and TRBJ1-1; 10 bases are shared with TRBD1. Trimming at V came to 5 bases and at J to 4 bases, leaving 10 bases not matched to a gene. In germline, CDR1 is DFQATT, CDR2 SNEGSKA (reference sequence). This CDR3 region has 15 residues.

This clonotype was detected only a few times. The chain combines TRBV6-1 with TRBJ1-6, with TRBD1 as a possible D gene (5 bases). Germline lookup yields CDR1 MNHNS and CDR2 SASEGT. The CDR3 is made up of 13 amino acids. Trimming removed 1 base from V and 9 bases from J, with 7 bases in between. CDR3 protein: CASSEEGISPLHF. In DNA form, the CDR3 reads TGTGCCAGCAGTGAAGAGGGGATTTCACCCCTCCACTTT.

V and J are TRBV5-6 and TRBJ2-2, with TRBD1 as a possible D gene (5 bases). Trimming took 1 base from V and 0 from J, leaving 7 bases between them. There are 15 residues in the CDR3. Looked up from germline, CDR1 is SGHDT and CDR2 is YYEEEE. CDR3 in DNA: TGTGCCAGCAGCTTGCTAGGGGCGAACACCGGGGAGCTGTTTTTT. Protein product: CASSLLGANTGELFF. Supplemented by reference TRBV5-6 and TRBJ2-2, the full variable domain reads DAGVTQSPTHLIKTRGQQVTLRCSPKSGHDTVSWYQQALGQGPQFIFQYYEEEERQRGNFPDRFSGHQFPNYSSELNVNALLLGDSALYLCASSLLGANTGELFFGEGSRLTVL.

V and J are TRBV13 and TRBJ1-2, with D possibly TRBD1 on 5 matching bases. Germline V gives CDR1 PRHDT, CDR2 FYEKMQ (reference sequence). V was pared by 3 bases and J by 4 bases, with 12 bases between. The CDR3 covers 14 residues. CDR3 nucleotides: TGTGCCAGCAGCTTCGGCTCAGGGCCCTATGGCTACACCTTC. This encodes CASSFGSGPYGYTF. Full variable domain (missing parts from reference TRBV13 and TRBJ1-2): AAGVIQSPRHLIKEKRETATLKCYPIPRHDTVYWYQQGPGQDPQFLISFYEKMQSDKGSIPDRFSAQQFSDYHSELNMSSLELGDSALYFCASSFGSGPYGYTFGSGTRLTVV.